Listed here is a single T cell receptor beta chain. Germline V gives CDR1 SGHTA, CDR2 FQGNSA. V gave up 3 bases and J gave up 1 base, with 6 bases separating them. This CDR3 spans 13 amino acids. These data originate in a study of blood T cell repertoires in COVID-19. Per the authors' pipeline: It was from reference gene primer amplification that nucleated cell counts were estimated. Method: immunoSEQ multiplex PCR; TCRdb's copy keeps in-frame clones and lacks some. From that table come the V and J calls and clone size; the DNA was used to work out D and trimming. The sample records about 60,000 clones, 85% to 90% being singletons.

The specimen sequenced was peripheral blood. The chain links TRBV7-2 to TRBJ1-1, with D unclear. The sequence was obtained from a man aged 60 to 75 with acute or convalescent COVID-19. CDR3 in DNA: TGTGCCAGCAGCTTGAACAGGAACACTGAAGCTTTCTTT. Protein sequence: CASSLNRNTEAFF.